This TCR beta chain came from a study of T-cell memory formation after mild COVID-19. The study, taken as a whole, reports: Mainly in CM and EM were contracting CD4+ clones; CD8+ were in EMRA. Certain responding clones were present in pre-infection memory, suggesting participation of cross-reactive memory. Later expanders leaned toward CD4+, whereas clones contracting from day 15 to 85 were balanced CD4/CD8.

UMIs and sample barcodes were carried by the TCR alpha and TCR beta cDNA libraries that 5'RACE produced using constant-segment primers. TCRdb reprocessed the 5' RACE reads with MiXCR, giving one entry per CDR3 protein. The repertoire holds roughly 250,000 distinct CDR3 sequences, about 17% seen once, with 3% to 4.5% in the top ten. A few counts support this clonotype. What it recognizes is unknown. Germline CDR1 and CDR2: GTSNPN and SVGIG (reference sequence). Deletions cut 5 bases from V and 2 bases from J, with 6 bases between. CDR3 length: 11 amino acids. This clonotype originated in a man between 18 and 35 years old who had mild COVID-19 (a few samples of this study predate the infection). Cell type and time point are not known. V and J are TRBV30 and TRBJ1-1; the D is unclear. The sample taken for sequencing was PBMCs or a T cell subset sorted from them (not recorded which). CDR3 sequence: CAWGLNTEAFF. In nucleotides, the CDR3 is TGTGCCTGGGGACTAAACACTGAAGCTTTCTTT.